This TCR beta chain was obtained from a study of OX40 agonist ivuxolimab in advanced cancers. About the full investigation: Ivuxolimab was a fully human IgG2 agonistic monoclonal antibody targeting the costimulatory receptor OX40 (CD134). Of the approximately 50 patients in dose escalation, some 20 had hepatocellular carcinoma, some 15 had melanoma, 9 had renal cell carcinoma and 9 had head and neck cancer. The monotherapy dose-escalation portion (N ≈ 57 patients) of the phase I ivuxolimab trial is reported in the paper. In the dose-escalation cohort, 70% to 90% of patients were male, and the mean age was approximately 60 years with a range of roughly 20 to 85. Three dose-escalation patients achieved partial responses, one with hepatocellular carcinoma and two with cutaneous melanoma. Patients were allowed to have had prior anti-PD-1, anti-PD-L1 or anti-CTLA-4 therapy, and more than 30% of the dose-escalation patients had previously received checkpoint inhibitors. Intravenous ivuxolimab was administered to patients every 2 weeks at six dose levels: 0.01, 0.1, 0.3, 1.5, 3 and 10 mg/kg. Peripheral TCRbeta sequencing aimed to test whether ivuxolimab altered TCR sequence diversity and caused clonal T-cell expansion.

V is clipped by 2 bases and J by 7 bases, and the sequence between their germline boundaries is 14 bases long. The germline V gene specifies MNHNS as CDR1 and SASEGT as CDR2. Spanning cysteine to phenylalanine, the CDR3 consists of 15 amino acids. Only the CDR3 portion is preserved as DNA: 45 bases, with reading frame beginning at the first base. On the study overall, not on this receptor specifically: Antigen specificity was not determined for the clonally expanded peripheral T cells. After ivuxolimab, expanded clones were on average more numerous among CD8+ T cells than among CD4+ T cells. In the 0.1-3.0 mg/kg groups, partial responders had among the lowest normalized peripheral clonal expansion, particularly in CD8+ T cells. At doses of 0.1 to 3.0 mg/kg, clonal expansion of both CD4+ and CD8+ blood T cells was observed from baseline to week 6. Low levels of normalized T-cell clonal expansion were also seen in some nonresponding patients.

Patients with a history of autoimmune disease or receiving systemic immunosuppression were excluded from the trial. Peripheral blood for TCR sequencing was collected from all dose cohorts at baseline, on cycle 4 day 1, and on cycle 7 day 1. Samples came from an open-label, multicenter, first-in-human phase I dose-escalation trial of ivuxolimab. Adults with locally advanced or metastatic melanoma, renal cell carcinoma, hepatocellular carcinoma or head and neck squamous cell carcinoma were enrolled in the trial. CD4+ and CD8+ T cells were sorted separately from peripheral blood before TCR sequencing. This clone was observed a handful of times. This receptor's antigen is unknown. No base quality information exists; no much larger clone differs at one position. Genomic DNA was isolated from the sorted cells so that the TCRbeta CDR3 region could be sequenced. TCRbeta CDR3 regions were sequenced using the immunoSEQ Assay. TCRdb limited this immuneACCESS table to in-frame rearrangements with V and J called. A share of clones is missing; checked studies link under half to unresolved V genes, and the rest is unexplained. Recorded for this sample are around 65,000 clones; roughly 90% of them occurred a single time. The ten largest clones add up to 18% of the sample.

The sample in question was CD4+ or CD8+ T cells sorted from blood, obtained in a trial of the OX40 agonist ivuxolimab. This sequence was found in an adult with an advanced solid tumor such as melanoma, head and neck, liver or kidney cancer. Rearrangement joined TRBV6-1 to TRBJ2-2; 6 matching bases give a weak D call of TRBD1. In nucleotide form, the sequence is TGTGCCAGCAGTGAACCTAAGGGGGAAGGCGGGGAGCTGTTTTTT. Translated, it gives CASSEPKGEGGELFF.